Each of the 28 T cell receptor beta chains below was sequenced from the same sample in a study of T cells after posttransplantation cyclophosphamide. Profiling relied on immunoSEQ multiplex PCR, and the TCRdb table lists in-frame clones only, not all of them. The sample records about 8,000 clones, 90% being singletons. A marrow graft followed busulfan-fludarabine conditioning, with cyclophosphamide on days +3 and +4. Sequences were derived from CD4+ T cells sorted from blood, sampled 1404 days after allogeneic stem cell transplant with posttransplant cyclophosphamide. These receptor sequences come from a female patient aged 50 to 65 who received an allogeneic stem cell transplant from a related donor, was CMV-positive, and had no GVHD. The graft donor may account for some of the T cells.

This chain uses TRBV18 with TRBJ2-5; D might be TRBD2 (5 bases). The J call may be incorrect, as the DNA end agrees better with TRBJ2-7. CDR1 and CDR2 (germline): KGHSH, LQKENI. The CDR3 is 14 residues long. CDR3 sequence (DNA): TGTGCCAGCTCACCGGGGAGCCGAATCTACGAGCAGTACTTC. Residues: CASSPGSRIYEQYF.

The rearrangement uses TRBV10-3 and TRBJ2-7; maybe TRBD2 (5 bases). There are 14 residues in the CDR3. Deletions cut 7 bases from V and 3 bases from J, with 16 bases between. Germline values: CDR1 ENHRY, CDR2 SYGVKD. CDR3 DNA: TGTGCCATCAAGGCAGGTCACGGGATCTACGAGCAGTACTTC. Encoded protein: CAIKAGHGIYEQYF.

The gene calls are TRBV5-6 and TRBJ2-3; 7 positions agree with TRBD1. This CDR3 region has 14 residues. Germline CDR1 SGHDT, CDR2 YYEEEE. V shed 3 bases, J shed 0 bases, and the junction held 1 base outside the gene matches. The CDR3 DNA follows: TGTGCCAGCAGCTCGACAGGGAGCACAGATACGCAGTATTTT. This encodes CASSSTGSTDTQYF.

The rearrangement joins TRBV6-6 to TRBJ2-5; no clear D gene. The CDR3 sequence is 12 residues long. Germline loops: CDR1 MNHNY, CDR2 SVGAGI (reference sequence). V was trimmed by 10 bases and J by 1 base, leaving 10 bases between them. The CDR3 DNA sequence: TGTGCCACAAGACCGGGCCAAGAGACCCAGTACTTC. Its translation is CATRPGQETQYF.

The V gene is TRBV5-4, the J gene TRBJ2-7, with 8 bases lining up with TRBD2. Germline assignment: CDR1 SGHNT and CDR2 YYREEE (reference sequence). The CDR3 runs 16 residues. Germline trimming cut 1 base from V and 5 bases from J; bases unmatched to any gene: 11. The CDR3 DNA reads TGTGCCAGCAGCTTGTCCGGGAGCGGGAGAGGGAACGAGCAGTACTTC. Translated: CASSLSGSGRGNEQYF.

The chain has TRBV28 and TRBJ2-7, with TRBD1 matching over 9 bases. V trimming: 3 bases; J trimming: 11 bases; junction bases outside the gene matches: 8. The CDR3 spans 13 residues. Germline CDR1 reads MDHEN; CDR2 reads SYDVKM. CDR3 bases: TGTGCCAGCAGTTTCCCTGACAGGGGGGTCGAGTACTTC. It codes for CASSFPDRGVEYF.

In the case of this clone: Different DNA sequences within this sample yield the same CDR3. The chain links TRBV18 to TRBJ2-1; D possibly corresponds to TRBD1 (5 bases). This CDR3 has 14 residues. Trimming cost V 6 bases and J 8 bases, with 17 bases left between them. The germline CDR1 and CDR2 sequences are KGHSH and LQKENI. CDR3 loop: CASSPRQGSDEQFF. The CDR3 coding sequence is TGTGCCAGCTCCCCCCGCCAGGGAAGCGATGAGCAGTTCTTC.

This sequence joins TRBV7-3 and TRBJ2-1; D may be TRBD1 (6 bases). Per germline, CDR1 SGHTA and CDR2 FQGTGA. V was trimmed by 8 bases and J by 12 bases, leaving 26 bases between them. The CDR3 contains 15 residues. CDR3 in DNA: TGTGCCAGCGGCAAGGGGGACGGCTTACGGTCTGGGCAGTTCTTC. This codes for CASGKGDGLRSGQFF.

The genes are TRBV5-1 and TRBJ2-3, with TRBD2 matching 10 bases. The CDR3 covers 15 residues. V shed 4 bases and J 1 base; nucleotides not matched to a gene: 3. Germline V gives CDR1 SGHRS, CDR2 YFSETQ. CDR3 bases: TGCGCCAGCAGCCCAGGACTAGCGGGCACAGATACGCAGTATTTT. Protein product: CASSPGLAGTDTQYF. Full variable domain (missing parts from reference TRBV5-1 and TRBJ2-3): KAGVTQTPRYLIKTRGQQVTLSCSPISGHRSVSWYQQTPGQGLQFLFEYFSETQRNKGNFPGRFSGRQFSNSRSEMNVSTLELGDSALYLCASSPGLAGTDTQYFGPGTRLTVL.

The CDR3, as DNA: TGTGCCAGCAGCTTAGTCCGCGGGGTCGAGCAGTACTTC. Its protein is CASSLVRGVEQYF. The chain has TRBV7-2 and TRBJ2-7, with a possible D match to TRBD2 (6 bases). Trimming removed 1 base from V and 6 bases from J, with 10 bases in between. The CDR3 runs to 13 residues. The germline gives CDR1 SGHTA, CDR2 FQGNSA.

V gene TRBV29-1 combines with J gene TRBJ1-1, with TRBD1 as a possible D gene (6 bases). The CDR3 spans 12 residues. Trimming shortened V by 4 bases and J by 5 bases, and 11 bases separated the two germline ends. Germline CDR1 is SQVTM and CDR2 is ANQGSEA. The CDR3 sequence is CSVGQGRTEAFF. The CDR3 nucleotides read TGCAGCGTTGGGCAGGGGAGAACTGAAGCTTTCTTT.

The chain has TRBV28 and TRBJ1-1; 11 positions agree with TRBD1. Germline V gives CDR1 MDHEN, CDR2 SYDVKM. J gave up 4 bases and V 6 bases, and 4 bases lay outside the gene matches. This CDR3 contains 14 residues. CDR3 DNA: TGTGCCAGCAGCTCCGGGACAGGGGGCACTGAAGCTTTCTTT. Its protein is CASSSGTGGTEAFF.

The genes are TRBV7-3 and TRBJ1-1; 8 positions match TRBD1. There are 14 residues in the CDR3. V lost 3 bases to trimming and J lost 2 bases; unmatched junction nucleotides: 2. CDR1 SGHTA and CDR2 FQGTGA come from the germline V gene. CDR3 in amino acids: CASSLDRVNTEAFF. In nucleotides, the CDR3 is TGTGCCAGCAGCTTGGACAGGGTAAACACTGAAGCTTTCTTT.

This chain links TRBV20-1 with TRBJ1-2; no reliable D call. Germline CDR1 DFQATT, CDR2 SNEGSKA (reference sequence). The CDR3 loop spans 11 amino acids. Trimming cost V 5 bases and J 1 base, with 5 bases left between them. CDR3 nucleotide sequence: TGCAGTGCTCGCTATAACTATGGCTACACCTTC. Encoded protein: CSARYNYGYTF.

The gene calls are TRBV7-2 and TRBJ2-5; the D is unclear. V dropped 5 bases and J dropped 5 bases, with 15 bases sitting between them. The CDR3 consists of 14 residues. Germline V gene sequence: CDR1 SGHTA, CDR2 FQGNSA. CDR3 amino acids: CASSPPSRKETQYF. CDR3 nucleotide sequence: TGTGCCAGCAGCCCGCCTAGTAGGAAGGAGACCCAGTACTTC.

The V and J genes are TRBV28 and TRBJ1-4, with a weak D call TRBD1 (6 bases). This CDR3 is 18 amino acids long. The V and J ends lost 6 bases and 7 bases respectively, with 27 bases between them. CDR1 is MDHEN and CDR2 is SYDVKM in the germline V gene. Here the CDR3 DNA reads TGTGCCAGCAGAAGACACAGGGCATTCGACTCCTTTAGTGAAAAACTGTTTTTT. As protein: CASRRHRAFDSFSEKLFF.

This clone has just one count. V is TRBV5-6 and J is TRBJ2-1; 8 bases match TRBD1. The CDR3 is 12 amino acids. Trimming removed 2 bases from V and 10 bases from J; junction bases left unmatched: 2. Germline loops: CDR1 SGHDT, CDR2 YYEEEE. CDR3 protein: CASSLQGDEQFF. CDR3 nucleotides: TGTGCCAGCAGCTTACAGGGGGACGAGCAGTTCTTC. Full variable domain (remainder filled in from reference TRBV5-6 and TRBJ2-1): DAGVTQSPTHLIKTRGQQVTLRCSPKSGHDTVSWYQQALGQGPQFIFQYYEEEERQRGNFPDRFSGHQFPNYSSELNVNALLLGDSALYLCASSLQGDEQFFGPGTRLTVL.

V is TRBV6-6 and J is TRBJ2-1; 13 positions agree with TRBD2. Germline-derived CDR1 and CDR2 are MNHNY and SVGAGI (reference sequence). The V segment lost 6 bases and the J segment 9 bases; nucleotides outside the gene matches: 8. The length of the CDR3 is 15 residues. DNA for the CDR3: TGTGCCAGCAGCGAACTAGCGGGAGGGGGCAGTGAGCAGTTCTTC. Protein product: CASSELAGGGSEQFF.

The chain links TRBV29-1 to TRBJ2-2; TRBD2 might be the D (6 bases). CDR1 SQVTM and CDR2 ANQGSEA come from the germline V gene. The CDR3 length is 15 residues. V lost 2 bases, J lost 0 bases, and 10 bases lay in between. The CDR3 here is CSVEWGDSNTGELFF. The DNA for the CDR3 is TGCAGCGTTGAATGGGGGGACTCGAACACCGGGGAGCTGTTTTTT.

The V call is TRBV19, the J call TRBJ2-6; weak D call: TRBD1 (6 bases). Trimming removed 3 bases from V and 4 bases from J, with 13 bases in between. This CDR3 contains 16 residues. CDR1 is LNHDA, CDR2 SQIVND, per germline (reference sequence). The CDR3 DNA sequence: TGTGCCAGTAGTATCTCAACAGGGTCCGGGGCCAACGTCCTGACTTTC. As protein: CASSISTGSGANVLTF. Together with reference TRBV19 and TRBJ2-6, the CDR3 gives the full variable domain: DGGITQSPKYLFRKEGQNVTLSCEQNLNHDAMYWYRQDPGQGLRLIYYSQIVNDFQKGDIAEGYSVSREKKESFPLTVTSAQKNPTAFYLCASSISTGSGANVLTFGAGSRLTVL.

The CDR3 DNA reads as TGTGCCATCAGTGAGTCGAAATTACAGCACCATAGCAATCAGCCCCAGCATTTT. Residues: CAISESKLQHHSNQPQHF. V usage is TRBV10-3 and J usage is TRBJ1-5; no clear D gene. CDR3 size: 18 residues. CDR1 and CDR2 (germline): ENHRY, SYGVKD. Trimming left V 0 bases short and J 0 bases short, with 15 bases between.

The V call is TRBV6-4, the J call TRBJ2-1; D remains ambiguous. Per the germline V gene, CDR1 is MRHNA and CDR2 is SNTAGT. The CDR3 length is 14 residues. Trimming cost V 0 bases and J 3 bases, with 6 bases left between them. The CDR3 nucleotides read TGTGCCAGCAGTGACTCGATAGACTACAATGAGCAGTTCTTC. Protein sequence: CASSDSIDYNEQFF.

J is TRBJ2-5 and V is TRBV28, with D perhaps matching TRBD2 (6 bases). The J call is uncertain, as TRBJ2-7 better fits the DNA end. The CDR3 is made up of 16 amino acids. In germline, CDR1 is MDHEN, CDR2 SYDVKM. CDR3 protein: CASSSLGAGGGYEQYF. As DNA, the CDR3 is TGTGCCAGCAGCAGTTTAGGGGCCGGGGGAGGCTACGAGCAGTACTTC.

This clone came up a few times. This chain connects TRBV10-3 to TRBJ1-1; D gene uncertain. The CDR3 runs 11 residues. V lost 2 bases and J lost 5, with 3 bases in between. From germline, CDR1 is ENHRY and CDR2 SYGVKD. The CDR3 region has the DNA TGTGCCATCAGTGAGCGGACTGAAGCTTTCTTT. It yields the protein CAISERTEAFF.

In its sample, this clone was seen once. CDR3 sequence (DNA): TGTGCCAGTAGTATACAGGGAGGCTACACCTTC. Protein: CASSIQGGYTF. The gene calls are TRBV19 and TRBJ1-2, with a weak D call TRBD1 (5 bases). In germline, CDR1 is LNHDA, CDR2 SQIVND (reference sequence). The V and J ends lost 2 bases and 8 bases respectively, with 6 bases between them. This CDR3 region has 11 residues.

The CDR3 here is CASSASQADFAGSPGMQYF. CDR3 DNA: TGCGCCAGCAGCGCAAGCCAGGCTGACTTCGCGGGCTCTCCGGGGATGCAGTATTTT. The chain carries TRBV5-1 and TRBJ2-3; maybe TRBD2 (5 bases). With 4 bases removed from V and 11 bases from J, the gap between germline ends came to 35 bases. The CDR3 extends over 19 amino acids. Germline lookup yields CDR1 SGHRS and CDR2 YFSETQ.

The gene calls are TRBV5-1 and TRBJ2-7, with D perhaps matching TRBD2 (5 bases). This CDR3 region has 16 residues. The germline CDR1 and CDR2 sequences are SGHRS and YFSETQ. V was shortened by 2 bases and J by 3 bases, with 18 bases between the two germline ends. Here the CDR3 reads CASSFKGLERSYEQYF. The CDR3 DNA reads as TGCGCCAGCAGCTTTAAGGGTTTAGAGCGGAGCTACGAGCAGTACTTC.

CDR3: CASRLPGTGGRRSYEQYF. The CDR3 DNA reads TGTGCCAGCAGGCTTCCCGGGACAGGGGGCCGGCGCTCCTACGAGCAGTACTTC. V usage is TRBV7-2 and J usage is TRBJ2-7; 12 nucleotides align to TRBD1. CDR1 is SGHTA and CDR2 is FQGNSA in the germline V gene. V dropped 6 bases and J dropped 0; count of bases not matched to a gene: 12. The CDR3 has 18 amino acids.